These 14 T cell receptor beta chains were sequenced from one sample in a study of cytomegalovirus exposure and HLA in healthy donors. PCR primers comprised 60 Vbeta and 13 Jbeta primers. Profiled with immunoSEQ multiplex PCR; TCRdb holds only in-frame clones, not every one. The data contain about 150,000 clones, 70% to 80% of them singletons. Material for sequencing was PBMCs. These receptors originate from a human donor in good health.

The CDR3 DNA follows: TGTGCCAGCAGCTTCCTGGACAGGGATCACAATGAGCAGTTCTTC. Translation: CASSFLDRDHNEQFF. The V and J genes are TRBV5-6 and TRBJ2-1; 8 bases line up with TRBD1. Germline V gene data show CDR1 as SGHDT and CDR2 as YYEEEE. V lost 2 bases and J lost 5; bases outside the gene matches: 6. This CDR3 region has 15 residues. The full variable domain, rest sourced from reference TRBV5-6 and TRBJ2-1, is DAGVTQSPTHLIKTRGQQVTLRCSPKSGHDTVSWYQQALGQGPQFIFQYYEEEERQRGNFPDRFSGHQFPNYSSELNVNALLLGDSALYLCASSFLDRDHNEQFFGPGTRLTVL.

The V call is TRBV10-3, the J call TRBJ2-1, with 8 bases fitting TRBD2. CDR3 length equals 15 residues. Germline-derived CDR1 and CDR2 are ENHRY and SYGVKD. The V segment lost 2 bases and the J segment 6 bases; nucleotides outside the gene matches: 6. The CDR3 here is CAISEGTRSVNEQFF. The CDR3 DNA sequence: TGTGCCATCAGTGAGGGGACTAGGTCTGTCAATGAGCAGTTCTTC.

V is TRBV5-1 and J is TRBJ2-5; 10 positions match TRBD1. Germline V CDR1 and CDR2: SGHRS, YFSETQ. With V trimmed by 9 bases and J by 3 bases, 8 bases remained unmatched. The CDR3 spans 14 residues. The CDR3 loop is CATTTGTGEETQYF. The CDR3 nucleotides are TGCGCCACAACGACTGGGACAGGGGAAGAGACCCAGTACTTC.

This clone was seen more than once but under ten times. The chain couples TRBV14 to TRBJ1-1; D uncertain. The CDR3 runs to 13 residues. From germline, CDR1 is SGHDN and CDR2 FVKESK. Trimming took 4 bases from V and 0 from J, leaving 6 bases between them. The DNA of the CDR3 is TGTGCCAGCAGCCCATCCATGAACACTGAAGCTTTCTTT. This encodes CASSPSMNTEAFF.

The rearrangement links TRBV6-1 to TRBJ2-7; D gene uncertain. CDR1 is MNHNS, CDR2 SASEGT, per germline. V lost 7 bases to trimming and J lost 0 bases, with 13 bases between them. The CDR3 extends over 14 amino acids. This CDR3 reads CASTAMWFSYEQYF. The DNA of the CDR3 is TGTGCCAGCACCGCTATGTGGTTCTCCTACGAGCAGTACTTC.

This clone showed up just once. This sequence joins TRBV7-3 and TRBJ2-1, with 14 bases aligning to TRBD2. There are 17 residues in the CDR3. Germline trimming cut 4 bases from V and 8 bases from J; bases unmatched to any gene: 10. Germline loops: CDR1 SGHTA, CDR2 FQGTGA. The CDR3 loop is CASSSPGTSGGFHEQFF. DNA of the CDR3: TGTGCCAGCAGCTCGCCCGGGACTAGCGGGGGATTCCATGAGCAGTTCTTC. Filled out from reference TRBV7-3 and TRBJ2-1, the complete variable domain reads GAGVSQTPSNKVTEKGKYVELRCDPISGHTALYWYRQSLGQGPEFLIYFQGTGAADDSGLPNDRFFAVRPEGSVSTLKIQRTERGDSAVYLCASSSPGTSGGFHEQFFGPGTRLTVL.

The genes are TRBV4-3 and TRBJ1-1; tentatively, D is TRBD1 (5 bases). The V and J ends lost 1 base and 8 bases respectively, with 20 bases between them. Germline CDR1 reads LGHNA; CDR2 reads YSLEER. The CDR3 spans 16 residues. The CDR3 protein is CASSQARGTPLKEAFF. The CDR3 nucleotides are TGCGCCAGCAGCCAAGCCCGGGGGACCCCTCTCAAAGAAGCTTTCTTT.

The rearrangement uses TRBV6-1 and TRBJ2-7; D may be TRBD1 (6 bases). Germline V gene data show CDR1 as MNHNS and CDR2 as SASEGT. V was clipped by 7 bases and J by 0 bases, with 16 bases between them. The CDR3 runs to 15 residues. The CDR3 reads CASKAQQGTSYEQYF. CDR3 DNA: TGTGCCAGCAAAGCTCAGCAGGGGACCTCCTACGAGCAGTACTTC.

This chain joins TRBV30 and TRBJ1-1; weak D call: TRBD1 (5 bases). CDR1 is GTSNPN and CDR2 is SVGIG in the germline V gene (reference sequence). V lost 0 bases, J lost 0 bases, and 11 bases lay in between. The CDR3 runs to 15 residues. The CDR3 sequence: CAWSVFGHMNTEAFF. The CDR3 coding sequence is TGTGCCTGGAGTGTTTTCGGACATATGAACACTGAAGCTTTCTTT.

The CDR3 is CASSFWGGGADTQYF. The CDR3, as DNA: TGTGCCAGCAGCTTTTGGGGAGGGGGGGCAGATACGCAGTATTTT. The chain links TRBV5-6 to TRBJ2-3; weak D call: TRBD2 (7 bases). There are 15 residues in the CDR3. With 2 bases removed from V and 4 bases from J, the gap between germline ends came to 14 bases. Germline-derived CDR1 and CDR2 are SGHDT and YYEEEE. Complete variable domain (other parts from reference TRBV5-6 and TRBJ2-3): DAGVTQSPTHLIKTRGQQVTLRCSPKSGHDTVSWYQQALGQGPQFIFQYYEEEERQRGNFPDRFSGHQFPNYSSELNVNALLLGDSALYLCASSFWGGGADTQYFGPGTRLTVL.

This clone showed up just a few times. CDR3 region: CASSPLQGANTEAFF. CDR3 sequence (DNA): TGTGCCAGCTCACCTTTACAGGGGGCGAACACTGAAGCTTTCTTT. The V and J genes are TRBV18 and TRBJ1-1, with TRBD1 matching 9 bases. The CDR3 runs to 15 residues. The ends lost 3 bases at V and 1 base at J; junction bases unmatched: 3. CDR1 and CDR2 from the germline V gene are KGHSH and LQKENI.

The chain recombines TRBV4-2 with TRBJ2-3, with 13 bases identical to TRBD2. V lost 1 base to trimming and J lost 6 bases; unmatched junction nucleotides: 10. CDR1 and CDR2 from the germline V gene are LGHNA and YNFKEQ. CDR3 length equals 18 residues. CDR3 sequence reads: CASSQGDGATSGRDTQYF. DNA of the CDR3: TGTGCCAGCAGCCAAGGTGATGGTGCGACTAGCGGGAGGGATACGCAGTATTTT.

The V call is TRBV11-2, the J call TRBJ1-2, with D maybe TRBD1 (5 bases). The V gene lost 0 bases and the J gene lost 2 bases, with 16 bases spanning the gap. The CDR3 extends over 17 amino acids. Per the germline V gene, CDR1 is SGHAT and CDR2 is FQNNGV. The CDR3 DNA follows: TGTGCCAGCAGCTTAGATTCCAGGGAATATCTCAACTATGGCTACACCTTC. Translating gives CASSLDSREYLNYGYTF.

This clone was counted between two and nine times. The chain joins TRBV19 to TRBJ1-1; TRBD1 might be the D (6 bases). The CDR3 spans 11 residues. Germline loops: CDR1 LNHDA, CDR2 SQIVND (reference sequence). The V gene lost 3 bases and the J gene lost 11 bases, with 10 bases spanning the gap. The CDR3 here is CASSMHREAFF. The CDR3 DNA reads TGTGCCAGTAGTATGCACAGGGAGGCTTTCTTT.